This T cell receptor beta chain was identified in a study of control samples from healthy donors and cancer patients. Germline V gene lookup returns CDR1 SGHDT and CDR2 YYEEEE. J gave up 2 bases and V 2 bases, and 3 bases lay outside the gene matches. This CDR3 contains 14 residues. Using immunoSEQ multiplex PCR, the repertoire was profiled, and TCRdb retains in-frame clones only, with some absent. The sample lists about 140,000 clones, 94% occurring once. Specimen: blood. This receptor was taken from a man in his forties or fifties in good health. The gene calls are TRBV5-6 and TRBJ2-5; 7 bases align to TRBD2. The CDR3 DNA sequence: TGTGCCAGCAGCTTTTCTAGCGGACAAGAGACCCAGTACTTC. It is translated as CASSFSSGQETQYF.